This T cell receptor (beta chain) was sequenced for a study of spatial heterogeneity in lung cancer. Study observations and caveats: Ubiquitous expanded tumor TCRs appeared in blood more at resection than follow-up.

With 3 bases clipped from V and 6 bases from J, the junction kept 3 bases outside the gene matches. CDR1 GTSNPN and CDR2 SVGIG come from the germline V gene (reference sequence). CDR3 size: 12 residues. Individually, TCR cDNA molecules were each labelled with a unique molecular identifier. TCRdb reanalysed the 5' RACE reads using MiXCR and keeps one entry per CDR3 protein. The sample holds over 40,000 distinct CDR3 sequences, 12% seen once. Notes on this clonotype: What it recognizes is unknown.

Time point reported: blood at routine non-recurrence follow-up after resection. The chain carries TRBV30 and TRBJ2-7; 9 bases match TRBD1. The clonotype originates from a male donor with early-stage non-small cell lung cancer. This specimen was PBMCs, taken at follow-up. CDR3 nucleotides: TGTGCCTGGAGCTCGGACAGGGGCGAGCAGTACTTC. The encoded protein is CAWSSDRGEQYF.